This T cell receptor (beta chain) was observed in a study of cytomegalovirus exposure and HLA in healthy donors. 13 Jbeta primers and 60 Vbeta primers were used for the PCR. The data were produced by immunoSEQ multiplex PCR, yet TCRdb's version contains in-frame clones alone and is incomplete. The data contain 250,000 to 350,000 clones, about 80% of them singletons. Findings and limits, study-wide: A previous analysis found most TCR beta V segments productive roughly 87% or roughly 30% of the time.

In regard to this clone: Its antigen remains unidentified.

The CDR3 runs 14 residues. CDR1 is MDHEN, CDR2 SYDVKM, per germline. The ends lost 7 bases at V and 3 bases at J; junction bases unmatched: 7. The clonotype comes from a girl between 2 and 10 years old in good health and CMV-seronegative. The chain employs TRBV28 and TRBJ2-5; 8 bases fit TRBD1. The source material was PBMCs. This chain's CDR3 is CASNSRGPEETQYF. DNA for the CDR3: TGTGCCAGCAACTCCAGGGGGCCCGAAGAGACCCAGTACTTC.